These 19 T cell receptor beta chains were sequenced from one sample in a study of blood T cell repertoires in COVID-19 (dated by TCRdb to the early 2020s). The method was the immunoSEQ multiplex PCR assay. This is the immuneACCESS table as TCRdb keeps it, with only in-frame sequences that have V and J called. A part of the clones is gone; compared with another copy, unresolved V genes explain less than half, and the rest is unexplained. For this sample there are about 200,000 clones; about 82% appear just once. The ten most abundant clones make up roughly 5.9% of the sample. Sequencing used PBMCs or T cells enriched from blood (not recorded which). These receptors originate from a man aged 35 to 55 with acute COVID-19.

This clone appeared a single time. V and J are TRBV19 and TRBJ2-1; 7 nucleotides line up with TRBD1. CDR1 and CDR2 (germline): LNHDA, SQIVND (reference sequence). V was clipped by 7 bases and J by 8 bases; unmatched bases: 11. There are 14 residues in the CDR3. CDR3 sequence: CASTTGAQMDEQFF. The CDR3 nucleotides read TGTGCCAGTACAACAGGGGCCCAGATGGATGAGCAGTTCTTC.

The chain links TRBV27 to TRBJ1-2; no clear D gene. Per the germline V gene, CDR1 is MNHEY and CDR2 is SMNVEV (reference sequence). Trimming pared 0 bases from V and 8 bases from J, leaving 10 bases between. There are 13 residues in the CDR3. This CDR3 is CASSLSSEGGYTF. The CDR3 nucleotides read TGTGCCAGCAGTTTATCAAGTGAGGGAGGCTACACCTTC.

This clone was counted a few times. The chain has TRBV6-5 and TRBJ2-7; D might be TRBD1 (6 bases). The V end lost 6 bases, the J end lost 1 base, and 16 bases lay between the germline ends. Germline V gene lookup returns CDR1 MNHEY and CDR2 SVGAGI. The CDR3 is 15 amino acids. The CDR3 DNA reads TGTGCCAGCAGGGAGGCAGGGGAGCTTTCCTACGAGCAGTACTTC. Protein product: CASREAGELSYEQYF.

The chain recombines TRBV5-1 with TRBJ2-1, with D possibly TRBD2 on 5 matching bases. V was clipped by 0 bases and J by 9 bases, with 16 bases between them. This CDR3 has 15 amino acids. Per germline, CDR1 SGHRS and CDR2 YFSETQ. CDR3 nucleotides: TGCGCCAGCAGCTTGGGGTCTAGCACCGAACGTGAGCAGTTCTTC. This translates into CASSLGSSTEREQFF.

The chain has TRBV30 and TRBJ2-7; D possibly corresponds to TRBD1 (6 bases). CDR3 size: 15 residues. V lost 0 bases, J lost 4 bases, and 16 bases lay in between. From germline, CDR1 is GTSNPN and CDR2 SVGIG (reference sequence). CDR3 DNA sequence: TGTGCCTGGAGTGTAGGTAGGGGGTTTGGATACGAGCAGTACTTC. It codes for CAWSVGRGFGYEQYF.

The chain joins TRBV7-2 to TRBJ1-1, with D possibly being TRBD1 (6 bases). Germline V gene data show CDR1 as SGHTA and CDR2 as FQGNSA. This CDR3 region has 15 residues. V lost 5 bases and J lost 5, with 18 bases in between. DNA of the CDR3: TGTGCCAGCAGCGTACAGGGAATCTTAGGAACTGAAGCTTTCTTT. This encodes CASSVQGILGTEAFF. The complete variable domain, with remaining parts taken from reference TRBV7-2 and TRBJ1-1, reads GAGVSQSPSNKVTEKGKDVELRCDPISGHTALYWYRQSLGQGLEFLIYFQGNSAPDKSGLPSDRFSAERTGGSVSTLTIQRTQQEDSAVYLCASSVQGILGTEAFFGQGTRLTVV.

V is TRBV6-2 or TRBV6-3 and J is TRBJ2-1, with 8 bases matching TRBD2. There are 15 residues in the CDR3. The germline V gene encodes CDR1 MNHEY and CDR2 SVGEGT. Germline trimming cut 2 bases from V and 7 bases from J; bases unmatched to any gene: 7. DNA for the CDR3: TGTGCCAGCAGTTACGACGGACTAGCATTTAATGAGCAGTTCTTC. It codes for CASSYDGLAFNEQFF.

The chain has TRBV29-1 and TRBJ2-6; D is ambiguous. V dropped 1 base and J dropped 0 bases, with 4 bases sitting between them. CDR3 size: 14 residues. Germline CDR1 SQVTM, CDR2 ANQGSEA. CDR3 in amino acids: CSVEGASGANVLTF. The CDR3 nucleotides read TGCAGCGTTGAAGGAGCCTCTGGGGCCAACGTCCTGACTTTC.

The gene calls are TRBV7-2 and TRBJ2-7, with 7 bases fitting TRBD2. This CDR3 has 15 residues. The V gene's germline CDR1 is SGHTA and CDR2 FQGNSA. The V gene end was trimmed by 3 bases and the J gene end by 6 bases; junction bases not matched to a gene: 11. CDR3 residues: CASSFLRDYGSEQYF. DNA for the CDR3: TGTGCCAGCAGCTTCCTCCGGGACTACGGATCCGAGCAGTACTTC.

V and J are TRBV28 and TRBJ1-5, with a weak D call TRBD1 (6 bases). The CDR3 sequence is 15 residues long. V dropped 7 bases and J dropped 5 bases, with 18 bases sitting between them. The germline gives CDR1 MDHEN, CDR2 SYDVKM. The CDR3 region has the DNA TGTGCCAGCACCGATGGGGGGGCCAACTATCAGCCCCAGCATTTT. It translates to CASTDGGANYQPQHF.

The J gene is TRBJ2-2, the V gene TRBV2; D gene uncertain. Germline assignment: CDR1 SNHLY and CDR2 FYNNEI. The V end lost 3 bases, the J end lost 5 bases, and 7 bases lay between the germline ends. The CDR3 length is 13 residues. CDR3 region: CASSDRRTGELFF. The CDR3 nucleotides read TGTGCCAGCAGTGACAGGCGAACCGGGGAGCTGTTTTTT.

The chain couples TRBV6-5 to TRBJ2-2; 7 positions match TRBD2. This CDR3 is 14 amino acids long. Germline trimming cut 6 bases from V and 7 bases from J; bases unmatched to any gene: 8. CDR1 is MNHEY and CDR2 is SVGAGI in the germline V gene. The CDR3 region is CASRGGGSYGELFF. The CDR3 bases are TGTGCCAGCAGGGGTGGCGGGAGTTACGGGGAGCTGTTTTTT.

V and J are TRBV19 and TRBJ1-5, with a weak D call TRBD1 (6 bases). The V end lost 8 bases, the J end lost 3 bases, and 17 bases lay between the germline ends. Germline CDR1 reads LNHDA; CDR2 reads SQIVND (reference sequence). The CDR3 length is 15 residues. The CDR3 loop reads CASRQPGQDNQPQHF. CDR3 DNA: TGTGCCAGTCGCCAACCGGGACAAGACAATCAGCCCCAGCATTTT.

V is TRBV6-5 and J is TRBJ1-2; TRBD1 might be the D (6 bases). Trimming shortened V by 5 bases and J by 7 bases, and 20 bases separated the two germline ends. Germline CDR1 is MNHEY and CDR2 is SVGAGI. The CDR3 loop spans 15 amino acids. CDR3 sequence reads: CASSRFRGTFGGYTF. The CDR3, as DNA: TGTGCCAGCAGTCGCTTCAGGGGTACCTTCGGTGGCTACACCTTC.

This sequence joins TRBV19 and TRBJ2-2; 9 bases line up with TRBD2. The CDR3 extends over 15 amino acids. The ends lost 3 bases at V and 6 bases at J; junction bases unmatched: 5. CDR1 LNHDA and CDR2 SQIVND come from the germline V gene (reference sequence). CDR3 nucleotide sequence: TGTGCCAGTAGTATCCAGCGGGGGGCGGCCGGGGAGCTGTTTTTT. Protein product: CASSIQRGAAGELFF. Using reference TRBV19 and TRBJ2-2 for the parts outside the CDR3, the full variable domain is DGGITQSPKYLFRKEGQNVTLSCEQNLNHDAMYWYRQDPGQGLRLIYYSQIVNDFQKGDIAEGYSVSREKKESFPLTVTSAQKNPTAFYLCASSIQRGAAGELFFGEGSRLTVL.

The rearrangement uses TRBV6-2 or TRBV6-3 and TRBJ2-1, with D uncertain. CDR3 length equals 12 residues. Trimming left V 2 bases short and J 8 bases short, with 7 bases between. Germline V gene sequence: CDR1 MNHEY, CDR2 SVGEGT. CDR3: CASSYPRDEQFF. The CDR3 DNA reads as TGTGCCAGCAGTTACCCGAGAGATGAGCAGTTCTTC.

The chain has TRBV7-3 and TRBJ2-1; maybe TRBD1 (6 bases). Germline V CDR1 and CDR2: SGHTA, FQGTGA. This CDR3 contains 15 residues. Trimming shortened V by 0 bases and J by 2 bases, and 8 bases separated the two germline ends. For the CDR3, the DNA is TGTGCCAGCAGCTTAACACAGGGCACCTACAATGAGCAGTTCTTC. The encoded protein is CASSLTQGTYNEQFF.

This chain joins TRBV9 and TRBJ2-6; D not resolved. With 4 bases removed from V and 1 base from J, the gap between germline ends came to 9 bases. The germline gives CDR1 SGDLS, CDR2 YYNGEE. The length of the CDR3 is 15 residues. In nucleotides, the CDR3 is TGTGCCAGCAGCCGCCTCGGGTCTGGGGCCAACGTCCTGACTTTC. The encoded protein is CASSRLGSGANVLTF.

The chain uses TRBV28 and TRBJ1-1, with a possible D match to TRBD1 (5 bases). Per the germline V gene, CDR1 is MDHEN and CDR2 is SYDVKM. The CDR3 length is 14 residues. Trimming stripped 2 bases from V and 4 bases from J, with 11 bases between. Here the CDR3 reads CASSLRGGATEAFF. The CDR3 DNA reads TGTGCCAGCAGTTTACGGGGAGGGGCCACTGAAGCTTTCTTT.